A selection of T cell receptor beta chains follows, all from one sample in a study of cytotoxic CD8 clonotypes in ibrutinib-treated CLL. The repertoire was sequenced with immunoSEQ multiplex PCR; TCRdb's copy has only in-frame clones and lacks some. The sample holds about 16,000 clones, about two thirds seen once. This sample comprised PBMCs, obtained before ibrutinib treatment. The source of these receptors is a human donor with chronic lymphocytic leukemia. Each CDR3 is given with its conserved first and last residue. The D gene is left open where the match is weak. Some rows mark clone size as missing; the rest say once, few, many or name a class of expanded clone.

>NA|TRBJ1-6|TRBV5-1|few
CASSLDAGANSPLHF
TGCGCCAGCAGCTTGGATGCGGGTGCGAATTCACCCCTCCACTTT
>TRBD2|TRBJ2-7|TRBV6-1|NA
CASSEDRSGGEQYF
TGTGCCAGCAGTGAAGACAGGTCGGGAGGCGAGCAGTACTTC
>NA|TRBJ2-7|TRBV4-2|NA
CASSFGRAVSYEQYF
TGTGCCAGCAGCTTTGGCAGGGCCGTCTCCTACGAGCAGTACTTC
>NA|TRBJ1-1|TRBV11-3|NA
CASSLATGVNTEAFF
TGTGCCAGCAGCTTAGCCACCGGGGTAAACACTGAAGCTTTCTTT
>NA|TRBJ1-1|TRBV6-5|NA
CASSYSGLLSAEAFF
TGTGCCAGCAGTTACTCCGGGCTCCTGAGCGCTGAAGCTTTCTTT
>TRBD1|TRBJ1-1|TRBV6-5|NA
CASRRSGTADTEAFF
TGTGCCAGCAGGCGATCCGGGACAGCTGACACTGAAGCTTTCTTT
>NA|TRBJ2-5|TRBV5-1|NA
CASSFRRGQETQYF
TGCGCCAGCAGCTTTAGAAGGGGGCAAGAGACCCAGTACTTC
>NA|TRBJ2-1|TRBV2|few
CASKGDLNREQFF
TGTGCCAGCAAGGGGGACTTAAACCGGGAGCAGTTCTTC
>NA|TRBJ2-7|TRBV6-1|NA
CASRGDGTYEQYF
TGTGCCAGCAGGGGGGACGGGACCTACGAGCAGTACTTC
>TRBD1|TRBJ2-7|TRBV2|NA
CASSLDRGQSEQYF
TGTGCCAGCAGCCTGGACAGGGGGCAAAGCGAGCAGTACTTC
>NA|TRBJ1-6|TRBV11-3|NA
CASSFSGGNSPLHF
TGTGCCAGCAGCTTTAGTGGCGGGAATTCACCCCTCCACTTT
>NA|TRBJ1-1|TRBV9|NA
CASSVAPQGNTEAFF
TGTGCCAGCAGCGTAGCTCCCCAGGGCAACACTGAAGCTTTCTTT
>NA|TRBJ1-5|TRBV28|NA
CASSLPPHQPQHF
TGTGCCAGCAGTTTGCCCCCCCATCAGCCCCAGCATTTT
>TRBD1|TRBJ1-2|TRBV5-1|NA
CASSRDRNYGYTF
TGCGCCAGCAGCCGGGACAGGAACTATGGCTACACCTTC
>NA|TRBJ2-3|TRBV7-3|once
CASSPGEDTQYF
TGTGCCAGCAGCCCGGGGGAGGATACGCAGTATTTT
>NA|TRBJ2-1|TRBV30|NA
CAWSSSNEQFF
TGTGCCTGGAGTAGTAGTAATGAGCAGTTCTTC
>TRBD1|TRBJ1-2|TRBV30|NA
CAWSVPGQRNYGYTF
TGTGCCTGGAGTGTACCGGGACAGAGAAACTATGGCTACACCTTC
>NA|TRBJ2-5|TRBV4-1|NA
CASSPIGREVSRETQYF
TGCGCCAGCAGCCCCATCGGGAGAGAGGTCTCCAGGGAGACCCAGTACTTC
>NA|TRBJ2-6|TRBV7-3|NA
CASGPRSGPGRSGANVLTF
TGTGCCAGCGGGCCTCGATCGGGGCCAGGCCGCTCTGGGGCCAACGTCCTGACTTTC
>NA|TRBJ2-2|TRBV30|NA
CAWSVVQGNTGELFF
TGTGCCTGGAGTGTTGTACAGGGGAACACCGGGGAGCTGTTTTTT
>TRBD1|TRBJ2-2|TRBV19|NA
CASYPRDRYTGELFF
TGTGCCAGTTACCCCCGGGACAGATACACCGGGGAGCTGTTTTTT
>TRBD2|TRBJ2-1|TRBV9|NA
CASSVATLAGGNEQFF
TGTGCCAGCAGCGTAGCAACTTTAGCGGGGGGAAATGAGCAGTTCTTC
>NA|TRBJ1-4|TRBV19|few
CASRGDGSLMRKLFF
TGTGCCAGTAGGGGGGACGGAAGTTTAATGAGAAAACTGTTTTTT
>TRBD1|TRBJ1-2|TRBV5-1|NA
CASSLGDRAATGYTF
TGCGCCAGCAGCTTGGGGGACAGGGCCGCAACTGGCTACACCTTC
>NA|TRBJ2-2|TRBV7-3|NA
CASSLFVNTGELFF
TGTGCCAGCAGCTTATTCGTGAACACCGGGGAGCTGTTTTTT
>NA|TRBJ2-5|TRBV19|NA
CASSVQGEAQYF
TGTGCCAGTAGTGTACAGGGAGAGGCCCAGTACTTC
>NA|TRBJ2-3|TRBV4-3|NA
CASSQVSGNPQADTQYF
TGCGCCAGCAGCCAAGTATCGGGAAACCCCCAGGCAGATACGCAGTATTTT
>TRBD1|TRBJ1-6|TRBV7-3|NA
CASSSTGGSYNSPLHF
TGTGCCAGCAGCTCCACAGGGGGCTCCTATAATTCACCCCTCCACTTT
>NA|TRBJ1-2|TRBV5-1|NA
CASSADFYGYTF
TGCGCCAGCAGCGCGGACTTCTATGGCTACACCTTC
>NA|TRBJ2-3|TRBV5-1|NA
CASSLDFRDTQYF
TGCGCCAGCAGCTTAGACTTCAGAGATACGCAGTATTTT
>NA|TRBJ2-7|TRBV25-1|few
CASSLGGHF
TGTGCCAGCAGTCTAGGCGGCCACTTC
>NA|TRBJ1-4|TRBV7-8|NA
CASSNGPVAEKLFF
TGTGCCAGCAGTAATGGTCCAGTCGCTGAAAAACTGTTTTTT
>NA|TRBJ2-3|TRBV6-5|NA
CASSYGGAYTDTQYF
TGTGCCAGCAGTTACGGCGGGGCCTACACAGATACGCAGTATTTT
>NA|TRBJ1-5|TRBV6-6|NA
CASSYGGRNQPQHF
TGTGCCAGCAGTTACGGGGGGCGGAATCAGCCCCAGCATTTT
>TRBD1|TRBJ1-1|TRBV5-1|NA
CASSRGQGALVVGEAFF
TGCGCCAGCAGCCGAGGACAGGGGGCATTGGTGGTAGGTGAAGCTTTCTTT
>NA|TRBJ1-1|TRBV28|NA
CASFPFRGPEAFF
TGTGCCAGCTTCCCCTTCCGGGGCCCTGAAGCTTTCTTT
>TRBD1|TRBJ2-3|TRBV5-1|NA
CATSGQGRDTDTQYF
TGCGCCACCTCAGGACAGGGCCGGGACACAGATACGCAGTATTTT
>TRBD2|TRBJ2-7|TRBV28|NA
CASRGGVSYEQYF
TGTGCCAGCAGGGGAGGGGTATCCTACGAGCAGTACTTC
>TRBD1|TRBJ1-1|TRBV15|NA
CATSRGTAAGGAAFF
TGTGCCACCAGCAGAGGGACCGCTGCAGGGGGTGCGGCTTTCTTT
>TRBD2|TRBJ2-7|TRBV19|NA
CASSPGLASYEQYF
TGTGCCAGTAGTCCTGGACTAGCCTCCTACGAGCAGTACTTC
>TRBD2|TRBJ2-3|TRBV7-6|NA
CASSLELSSGGTDTQYF
TGTGCCAGCAGCTTAGAGCTTTCTAGCGGTGGCACAGATACGCAGTATTTT
>NA|TRBJ1-5|TRBV30|NA
CAWSAGDGNQPQHF
TGTGCCTGGAGTGCAGGGGATGGCAATCAGCCCCAGCATTTT
>NA|TRBJ1-2|TRBV2|NA
CATAYRGDYGYTF
TGTGCCACCGCGTATCGGGGGGACTATGGCTACACCTTC
>TRBD2|TRBJ2-5|TRBV5-1|NA
CASSTEGGGKETQYF
TGCGCCAGCAGCACGGAGGGCGGGGGTAAAGAGACCCAGTACTTC
>NA|TRBJ2-2|TRBV19|NA
CASSIGTMNTGELFF
TGTGCCAGTAGTATTGGGACAATGAACACCGGGGAGCTGTTTTTT
>TRBD1|TRBJ1-5|TRBV9|few
CASSVDQGAHQPQHF
TGTGCCAGCAGCGTAGACCAGGGGGCGCATCAGCCCCAGCATTTT
>TRBD1|TRBJ2-5|TRBV19|NA
CASSIRTGGSKETQYF
TGTGCCAGTAGTATACGGACAGGGGGGAGTAAAGAGACCCAGTACTTC
>TRBD2|TRBJ2-1|TRBV10-1|NA
CASSAQDGGTYNEQFF
TGCGCCAGCAGTGCCCAGGACGGGGGGACCTACAATGAGCAGTTCTTC
>NA|TRBJ1-2|TRBV29-1|NA
CSVEGQVNYGYTF
TGCAGCGTTGAAGGTCAAGTAAACTATGGCTACACCTTC
>TRBD1|TRBJ2-1|TRBV9|few
CASSPVQGNEQFF
TGTGCCAGCAGCCCTGTACAGGGGAATGAGCAGTTCTTC
>NA|TRBJ2-2|TRBV14|NA
CASSQVSGAAGELFF
TGTGCCAGCAGCCAAGTATCGGGGGCCGCCGGGGAGCTGTTTTTT
>NA|TRBJ2-5|TRBV15|medium-sized
CATSGTPRETQYF
TGTGCCACCAGCGGGACCCCTCGGGAGACCCAGTACTTC
>NA|TRBJ2-2|TRBV9|NA
CASSVYRVNTGELFF
TGTGCCAGCAGCGTATACAGGGTGAACACCGGGGAGCTGTTTTTT
>TRBD2|TRBJ2-5|TRBV9|NA
CASSPEGGLEETQYF
TGTGCCAGCAGCCCCGAAGGGGGACTAGAAGAGACCCAGTACTTC
>NA|TRBJ2-7|TRBV19|NA
CASSKKAGPSSYEQYF
TGTGCCAGTAGTAAGAAGGCGGGCCCCAGCTCCTACGAGCAGTACTTC